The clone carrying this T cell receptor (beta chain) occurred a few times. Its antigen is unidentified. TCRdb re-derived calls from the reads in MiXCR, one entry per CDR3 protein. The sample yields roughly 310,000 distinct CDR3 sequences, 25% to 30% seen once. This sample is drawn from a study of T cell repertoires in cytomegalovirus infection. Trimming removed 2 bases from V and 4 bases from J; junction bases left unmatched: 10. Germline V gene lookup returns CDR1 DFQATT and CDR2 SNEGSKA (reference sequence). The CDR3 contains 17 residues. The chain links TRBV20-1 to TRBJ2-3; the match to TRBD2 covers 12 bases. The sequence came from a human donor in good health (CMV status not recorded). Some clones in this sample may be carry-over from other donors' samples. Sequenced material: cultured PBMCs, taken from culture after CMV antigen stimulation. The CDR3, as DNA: TGCAGTGCTAGAAGCCTAGCGGGGGGGCCGGGTTCAGATACGCAGTATTTT. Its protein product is CSARSLAGGPGSDTQYF.